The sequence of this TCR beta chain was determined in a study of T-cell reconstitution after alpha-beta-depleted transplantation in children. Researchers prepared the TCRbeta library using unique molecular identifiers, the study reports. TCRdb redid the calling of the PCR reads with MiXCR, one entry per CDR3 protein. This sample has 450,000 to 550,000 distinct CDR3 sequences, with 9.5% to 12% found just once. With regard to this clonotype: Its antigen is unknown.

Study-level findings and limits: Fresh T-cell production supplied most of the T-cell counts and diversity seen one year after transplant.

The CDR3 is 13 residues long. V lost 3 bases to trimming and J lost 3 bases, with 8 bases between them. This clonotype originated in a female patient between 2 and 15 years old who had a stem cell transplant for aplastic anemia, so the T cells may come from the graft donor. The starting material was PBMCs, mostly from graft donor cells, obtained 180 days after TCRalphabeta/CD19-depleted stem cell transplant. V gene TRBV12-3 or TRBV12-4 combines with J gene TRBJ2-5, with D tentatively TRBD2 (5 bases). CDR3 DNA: TGTGCCAGCAGTTTTTACGGGGAAGAGACCCAGTACTTC. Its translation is CASSFYGEETQYF.